The 5 T cell receptor beta chains given below trace back to one sample, sequenced in a study of cytomegalovirus exposure and HLA in healthy donors. Vbeta (60) and Jbeta (13) primers were used in the PCR. TCRdb keeps only in-frame clones here, not all; method: immunoSEQ multiplex PCR. The specimen's table records some 180,000 clones. Sequences were obtained from PBMCs. Receptors originate from a man aged 30 to 39 in good health and CMV-seronegative.

This chain joins TRBV14 and TRBJ2-2; TRBD1 matches 8 bases. After removal of 6 bases from V and 1 base from J, the junction contained 4 bases not matched to a gene. CDR3 size: 15 residues. Germline V gene data show CDR1 as SGHDN and CDR2 as FVKESK. In DNA form, the CDR3 reads TGTGCCAGCAGACGGGGACAGGAGAACACCGGGGAGCTGTTTTTT. Encoded protein: CASRRGQENTGELFF. Based on the CDR3 plus reference TRBV14 and TRBJ2-2, the full variable domain is EAGVTQFPSHSVIEKGQTVTLRCDPISGHDNLYWYRRVMGKEIKFLLHFVKESKQDESGMPNNRFLAERTGGTYSTLKVQPAELEDSGVYFCASRRGQENTGELFFGEGSRLTVL.

The rearrangement links TRBV5-1 to TRBJ2-7; 10 bases are a match to TRBD1. From germline, CDR1 is SGHRS and CDR2 YFSETQ. The CDR3 spans 15 residues. Trimming removed 2 bases from V and 2 bases from J; junction bases left unmatched: 4. In DNA form, the CDR3 reads TGCGCCAGCAGCTTCGGACAGGGGGACGCCTACGAGCAGTACTTC. Translated: CASSFGQGDAYEQYF.

This chain joins TRBV27 and TRBJ1-2; 8 nucleotides line up with TRBD1. The trim removed 5 bases at V and 4 bases at J, leaving 15 bases unmatched. CDR1 and CDR2 (germline): MNHEY, SMNVEV (reference sequence). This CDR3 comprises 17 residues. CDR3 in amino acids: CASSRGPTGGGAYGYTF. In DNA form, the CDR3 reads TGTGCCAGCAGTCGCGGCCCCACAGGGGGGGGAGCCTATGGCTACACCTTC.

The chain joins TRBV7-2 to TRBJ2-7; the D gene is possibly TRBD1 (6 bases). The CDR3 sequence is 17 residues long. V shed 1 base and J shed 0 bases, with 16 bases lying between them. The germline V gene encodes CDR1 SGHTA and CDR2 FQGNSA. For the CDR3, the DNA is TGTGCCAGCAGCTTAGTGCAGGGGATTGGGATCTCCTACGAGCAGTACTTC. Translated, it gives CASSLVQGIGISYEQYF.

V usage is TRBV28 and J usage is TRBJ2-7; TRBD1 matches at 10 bases. V shed 3 bases and J 7 bases; nucleotides not matched to a gene: 6. CDR3 length equals 14 residues. In germline, CDR1 is MDHEN, CDR2 SYDVKM. CDR3 sequence reads: CASSLDRGVREQYF. The CDR3 DNA is TGTGCCAGCAGTTTGGACAGGGGGGTGAGGGAGCAGTACTTC.